The clone carrying this T cell receptor beta chain showed up many times. No antigen is known for it. These data originate in a study of regulatory T cells in long-lasting Graves disease. General study points: Persistent disease favored TRBV28, TRBJ1-2 and TRBJ2-5.

Arm-PCR of CDR3 regions and iRepertoire HTBI primers were the basis on which TCR beta libraries were built. MiXCR, applied by TCRdb to the multiplex PCR reads, yields one record per CDR3 protein. Of fewer than 450,000 distinct CDR3 sequences in the sample, over 14% were seen once. Time point denoted: newly diagnosed GD, antithyroid drugs for less than 3 months. PBMC RNA served as the TCR library source. CDR3 length: 14 amino acids. Germline V gene data show CDR1 as DFQATT and CDR2 as SNEGSKA (reference sequence). J gave up 4 bases and V 4 bases, and 7 bases lay outside the gene matches. This sample also belongs to another study, concerning T cells in Graves' hyperthyroidism and ophthalmopathy. From that report: Clinical symptoms, serum thyroxine and TRAb, thyroid ultrasound and orbital computed tomography together formed the diagnostic basis.

The sample in question was peripheral blood mononuclear cells (PBMCs), obtained at new diagnosis, from a patient treated with antithyroid drugs. This TCR came from a woman aged 40 to 49 with Graves disease. The genes are TRBV20-1 and TRBJ2-3; 8 nucleotides agree with TRBD2. The CDR3 sequence is CSAIGGLGSDTQYF. The DNA for the CDR3 is TGCAGTGCTATCGGGGGACTAGGGTCAGATACGCAGTATTTT.